This TCR beta chain originates from a study of blood T cell repertoires in COVID-19. Data came from immunoSEQ multiplex PCR; TCRdb stores just in-frame clones and leaves some out. Of 150,000 to 200,000 clones detected, around nine tenths appear once; the ten largest clones hold about a tenth. The source is a woman in her 70s with COVID-19, enrolled during active disease. Input material: peripheral blood.

CDR3 in amino acids: CASSFDRGFTEKLFF. The CDR3, as DNA: TGTGCCAGCAGCTTCGACAGGGGGTTCACTGAAAAACTGTTTTTT. The chain carries TRBV7-2 and TRBJ1-4; 9 bases line up with TRBD1. The CDR3 is 15 residues long. The J segment lost 7 bases and the V segment lost 3 bases, leaving 6 bases of the junction unmatched. Germline CDR1 reads SGHTA; CDR2 reads FQGNSA.